These 32 T cell receptor beta chains originate from one sample sequenced in a study of blood T cell repertoires in COVID-19. Libraries were prepared by immunoSEQ multiplex PCR; TCRdb keeps only in-frame clonotypes and omits some of them. Of about 300,000 clones listed, approximately 90% are singletons. The sample comprised PBMCs or T cells enriched from blood (not recorded which). These receptors all come from a woman aged 25 to 45 who had recovered from COVID-19.

V usage is TRBV7-9 and J usage is TRBJ1-1; D is uncertain. This CDR3 has 14 residues. Trimming removed 1 base at V and 2 bases at J, with 8 bases between. Germline V gene sequence: CDR1 SEHNR, CDR2 FQNEAQ (reference sequence). The CDR3 sequence is CASSLGGINTEAFF. The CDR3 nucleotides are TGTGCCAGCAGCTTAGGAGGGATCAACACTGAAGCTTTCTTT.

This rearrangement joins TRBV19 to TRBJ1-3; D is perhaps TRBD1 (6 bases). Germline loops: CDR1 LNHDA, CDR2 SQIVND (reference sequence). The CDR3 is made up of 16 amino acids. The V gene lost 3 bases and the J gene lost 0 bases, with 12 bases spanning the gap. The CDR3 sequence: CASSIATGNSGNTIYF. The CDR3 coding sequence is TGTGCCAGTAGTATTGCGACAGGAAACTCTGGAAACACCATATATTTT.

The rearrangement links TRBV6-5 to TRBJ2-7, with 9 bases matching TRBD1. CDR3 length: 15 amino acids. CDR1 and CDR2 from the germline V gene are MNHEY and SVGAGI. The V segment lost 5 bases and the J segment 2 bases; nucleotides outside the gene matches: 7. As DNA, the CDR3 is TGTGCCAGCAGTATGGGACAGGGCCTCGCCTACGAGCAGTACTTC. The encoded protein is CASSMGQGLAYEQYF.

The rearrangement uses TRBV5-1 and TRBJ1-4, with 7 bases aligning to TRBD1. V lost 0 bases, J lost 3 bases, and 2 bases stayed unmatched. The germline gives CDR1 SGHRS, CDR2 YFSETQ. The CDR3 spans 15 residues. The CDR3 spells CASSLGGTANEKLFF. The CDR3, as DNA: TGCGCCAGCAGCTTGGGTGGGACAGCTAATGAAAAACTGTTTTTT.

The J gene is TRBJ2-7, the V gene TRBV20-1, with D possibly being TRBD1 (5 bases). Trimming took 3 bases from V and 7 from J, leaving 13 bases between them. This CDR3 has 12 amino acids. The germline CDR1 and CDR2 sequences are DFQATT and SNEGSKA (reference sequence). The CDR3 sequence: CSASLQGWEQYF. The CDR3 region has the DNA TGCAGTGCTAGTCTGCAGGGTTGGGAGCAGTACTTC.

This sequence joins TRBV5-1 and TRBJ2-2, with 11 bases fitting TRBD1. This CDR3 has 16 residues. V lost 3 bases, J lost 6 bases, and 7 bases stayed unmatched. Germline V lookup: CDR1 SGHRS, CDR2 YFSETQ. The CDR3 sequence: CASSSTGTGGAGELFF. DNA for the CDR3: TGCGCCAGCAGCTCAACCGGGACAGGGGGAGCCGGGGAGCTGTTTTTT.

This clone was seen a single time. This chain links TRBV6-6 with TRBJ2-7; D is perhaps TRBD2 (5 bases). The germline CDR1 and CDR2 sequences are MNHNY and SVGAGI (reference sequence). Trimming removed 5 bases from V and 5 bases from J, with 19 bases in between. This CDR3 has 15 amino acids. DNA for the CDR3: TGTGCCAGCAGTCGCAACGAGGGTGTTCTGCACGAGCAGTACTTC. Its protein product is CASSRNEGVLHEQYF.

V and J are TRBV10-3 and TRBJ1-6, with D perhaps TRBD1 (6 bases). Germline values: CDR1 ENHRY, CDR2 SYGVKD. Trimming stripped 10 bases from V and 4 bases from J, with 8 bases between. The CDR3 is 12 residues long. The CDR3 coding sequence is TGTGCCACCGGACAGTATAATTCACCCCTCCACTTT. Its translation is CATGQYNSPLHF.

This rearrangement joins TRBV25-1 to TRBJ1-2; D is ambiguous. The CDR3 extends over 14 amino acids. Germline V gene lookup returns CDR1 MGHDK and CDR2 SYGVNS. Trimming shortened V by 1 base and J by 1 base, and 7 bases separated the two germline ends. CDR3: CASSEWSDNYGYTF. The DNA for the CDR3 is TGTGCCAGCAGTGAATGGTCAGATAACTATGGCTACACCTTC.

This clone appeared a single time. The V gene is TRBV30, the J gene TRBJ1-5; TRBD1 matches 7 bases. Trimming at V came to 3 bases and at J to 4 bases, leaving 12 bases not matched to a gene. This CDR3 spans 16 amino acids. Germline V gene lookup returns CDR1 GTSNPN and CDR2 SVGIG (reference sequence). This CDR3 reads CAWSTKTGLGNQPQHF. Here the CDR3 DNA reads TGTGCCTGGAGCACCAAGACAGGGTTGGGAAATCAGCCCCAGCATTTT.

This chain links TRBV5-1 with TRBJ2-3; TRBD2 agrees at 10 bases. Germline V CDR1 and CDR2: SGHRS, YFSETQ. This CDR3 region has 15 residues. Unmatched junction bases numbered 5, after V lost 4 bases and J lost 3 bases. CDR3 DNA: TGCGCCAGCAGCCTTGCAGCGGGGGGGACAGATACGCAGTATTTT. This gives the protein CASSLAAGGTDTQYF.

The V call is TRBV6-5, the J call TRBJ1-1; a weak D match, TRBD1 (5 bases). CDR1 and CDR2 (germline): MNHEY, SVGAGI. Trimming shortened V by 2 bases and J by 2 bases, and 9 bases separated the two germline ends. The CDR3 has 14 residues. The CDR3 coding sequence is TGTGCCAGCAGTTACAGGCAGGGAAACACTGAAGCTTTCTTT. This encodes CASSYRQGNTEAFF.

The rearrangement links TRBV5-1 to TRBJ2-1, with D possibly TRBD2 on 6 matching bases. The CDR3 is 16 residues long. V lost 3 bases, J lost 4 bases, and 17 bases lay in between. The V gene's germline CDR1 is SGHRS and CDR2 YFSETQ. CDR3 bases: TGCGCCAGCAGCTCTCTGGTGGGAGCGGGTTACAATGAGCAGTTCTTC. It codes for CASSSLVGAGYNEQFF.

The chain joins TRBV30 to TRBJ1-3; TRBD1 is a possible D gene (5 bases). From germline, CDR1 is GTSNPN and CDR2 SVGIG (reference sequence). V was cut by 0 bases and J by 0 bases, with 9 bases left in between. The CDR3 extends over 15 amino acids. CDR3 in DNA: TGTGCCTGGAGTGTACACAGGAGCTCTGGAAACACCATATATTTT. Translation gives CAWSVHRSSGNTIYF.

The chain couples TRBV6-5 to TRBJ1-1; TRBD1 matches 8 bases. Unmatched junction bases numbered 9, after V lost 8 bases and J lost 13 bases. The CDR3 contains 11 residues. Germline V gene lookup returns CDR1 MNHEY and CDR2 SVGAGI. This CDR3 is CASGQGPAVFF. CDR3 coding DNA: TGTGCCAGCGGACAGGGACCCGCCGTTTTCTTT.

This rearrangement joins TRBV30 to TRBJ1-3; the match to TRBD1 covers 11 bases. CDR3 length equals 14 residues. Germline V gene data show CDR1 as GTSNPN and CDR2 as SVGIG (reference sequence). After removal of 4 bases from V and 9 bases from J, the junction contained 8 bases not matched to a gene. Here the CDR3 DNA reads TGTGCCTGGACCGGGACAGGGGGTAGGGTCACCATATATTTT. This codes for CAWTGTGGRVTIYF.

The chain couples TRBV9 to TRBJ1-2, with no clear D. The CDR3 contains 13 residues. CDR1 is SGDLS, CDR2 YYNGEE, per germline. The V and J ends lost 0 bases and 8 bases respectively, with 11 bases between them. The CDR3 loop is CASSVARMGGYTF. In DNA, the CDR3 is TGTGCCAGCAGCGTAGCCAGGATGGGCGGCTACACCTTC.

The CDR3 region is CASTRGGEVKDTQYF. The CDR3 nucleotides are TGTGCCAGCACCAGAGGGGGGGAAGTAAAAGATACGCAGTATTTT. The chain combines TRBV7-9 with TRBJ2-3, with D possibly matching TRBD2 (7 bases). The CDR3 totals 15 residues. Germline-derived CDR1 and CDR2 are SEHNR and FQNEAQ (reference sequence). Trimming pared 7 bases from V and 5 bases from J, leaving 19 bases between.

The chain carries TRBV6-2 or TRBV6-3 and TRBJ1-5; the match to TRBD1 covers 8 bases. Germline lookup yields CDR1 MNHEY and CDR2 SVGEGT. The CDR3 contains 21 residues. J lost 2 bases, V lost 4 bases, and 22 bases had no gene match. The CDR3 DNA sequence: TGTGCCAGCAGTTTCAAGCGGTCTGGCAGGGGGCCAGGCTATGGCAATCAGCCCCAGCATTTT. Protein: CASSFKRSGRGPGYGNQPQHF.

The V and J genes are TRBV29-1 and TRBJ1-1; no reliable D call. The CDR3 totals 13 residues. Trimming left V 4 bases short and J 1 base short, with 10 bases between. From germline, CDR1 is SQVTM and CDR2 ANQGSEA. This CDR3 is CSVAVAQNTEAFF. CDR3 in DNA: TGCAGCGTTGCAGTGGCCCAGAACACTGAAGCTTTCTTT.

V and J are TRBV15 and TRBJ2-7; the D gene is possibly TRBD2 (5 bases). CDR3 length equals 12 residues. Germline-derived CDR1 and CDR2 are LNHNV and YYDKDF (reference sequence). Trimming stripped 2 bases from V and 6 bases from J, with 8 bases between. CDR3 nucleotide sequence: TGTGCCACCAGCAGAAGGGCGGGCGAGCAGTACTTC. This gives the protein CATSRRAGEQYF. Using reference TRBV15 and TRBJ2-7 for the parts outside the CDR3, the full variable domain is DAMVIQNPRYQVTQFGKPVTLSCSQTLNHNVMYWYQQKSSQAPKLLFHYYDKDFNNEADTPDNFQSRRPNTSFCFLDIRSPGLGDTAMYLCATSRRAGEQYFGPGTRLTVT.

CDR3 residues: CASSPRQVYDTEAFF. CDR3 nucleotides: TGTGCCAGCAGTCCCCGACAGGTCTATGACACTGAAGCTTTCTTT. The chain couples TRBV27 to TRBJ1-1, with D tentatively TRBD1 (6 bases). The CDR3 sequence is 15 residues long. V lost 5 bases to trimming and J lost 3 bases, with 16 bases between them. The V gene's germline CDR1 is MNHEY and CDR2 SMNVEV (reference sequence).

Points on this clone: Its ends do not fully match the called genes, so a read error is possible. V and J are TRBV5-4 and TRBJ2-5; TRBD2 might be the D (6 bases). This CDR3 contains 15 residues. Germline CDR1 SGHNT, CDR2 YYREEE (reference sequence). Written as DNA, the CDR3 is TGTGCCAGCAGCCCTGGGGGACTCCGCCAAGAGACCCGGTACTTC. Protein product: CASSPGGLRQETRYF.

The V gene is TRBV5-4, the J gene TRBJ1-1, with D possibly matching TRBD1 (6 bases). Looked up from germline, CDR1 is SGHNT and CDR2 is YYREEE (reference sequence). V lost 5 bases and J 3 bases, leaving 14 bases between the germline ends. This CDR3 has 14 residues. Written as DNA, the CDR3 is TGTGCCAGCAGTAGAACAGGGACGGACACTGAAGCTTTCTTT. Translated: CASSRTGTDTEAFF.

This clone was counted a single time. V gene TRBV6-2 or TRBV6-3 combines with J gene TRBJ1-2; D perhaps matches TRBD1 (6 bases). CDR3 length equals 16 residues. Germline V gene sequence: CDR1 MNHEY, CDR2 SVGEGT. Trimming cost V 4 bases and J 6 bases, with 21 bases left between them. This CDR3 is CASSSTRAGEVDGYTF. The CDR3 DNA is TGTGCCAGCAGTTCCACTCGAGCAGGGGAAGTCGATGGCTACACCTTC.

The chain is built from TRBV19 and TRBJ1-1, with 10 bases lining up with TRBD1. The junction had 6 bases not matched to a gene; V was cut back by 5 bases and J by 0 bases. The germline gives CDR1 LNHDA, CDR2 SQIVND (reference sequence). CDR3 size: 16 residues. The CDR3 sequence is CASSASGTGVNTEAFF. CDR3 sequence (DNA): TGTGCCAGTAGTGCCTCCGGGACAGGGGTGAACACTGAAGCTTTCTTT.

The genes are TRBV7-9 and TRBJ1-1; no clear D. This CDR3 comprises 13 residues. Trimming cost V 1 base and J 3 bases, with 6 bases left between them. Germline assignment: CDR1 SEHNR and CDR2 FQNEAQ (reference sequence). The CDR3 loop is CASSLDEDTEAFF. The CDR3 nucleotides read TGTGCCAGCAGCTTAGATGAGGACACTGAAGCTTTCTTT. The full variable domain, its missing parts supplied by reference TRBV7-9 and TRBJ1-1, is DTGVSQNPRHKITKRGQNVTFRCDPISEHNRLYWYRQTLGQGPEFLTYFQNEAQLEKSRLLSDRFSAERPKGSFSTLEIQRTEQGDSAMYLCASSLDEDTEAFFGQGTRLTVV.

On this clone: Distinct nucleotide sequences in the sample also encode this CDR3. The rearrangement joins TRBV6-5 to TRBJ1-1; D is unclear. The germline V gene has CDR1 MNHEY and CDR2 SVGAGI. V lost 8 bases and J 1 base, leaving 5 bases between the germline ends. The CDR3 totals 11 residues. In DNA form, the CDR3 reads TGTGCCAGCCGACAGAACACTGAAGCTTTCTTT. Its translation is CASRQNTEAFF.

V gene TRBV4-3 combines with J gene TRBJ1-1; no reliable D call. Germline loops: CDR1 LGHNA, CDR2 YSLEER. The CDR3 sequence is 14 residues long. V was trimmed by 0 bases and J by 3 bases, leaving 8 bases between them. The CDR3 reads CASSQDTSYTEAFF. DNA of the CDR3: TGCGCCAGCAGCCAAGATACATCATACACTGAAGCTTTCTTT.

The J gene is TRBJ1-2, the V gene TRBV30; possibly TRBD1 for D (5 bases). This CDR3 is 16 amino acids long. V was shortened by 5 bases and J by 2 bases, with 21 bases between the two germline ends. Germline CDR1 reads GTSNPN; CDR2 reads SVGIG (reference sequence). This CDR3 reads CAWHSVTRRGNYGYTF. The CDR3 DNA is TGTGCCTGGCACTCGGTAACACGGCGGGGGAACTATGGCTACACCTTC.

As to this clone: A read error may account for a junction end that differs from germline. J is TRBJ2-7 and V is TRBV5-1; D is uncertain. Germline V gene sequence: CDR1 SGHRS, CDR2 YFSETQ. There are 14 residues in the CDR3. In nucleotides, the CDR3 is TGCGCCAGCAGCTTGGACTCAATCTCCCACGAGCAGTACTTC. Encoded protein: CASSLDSISHEQYF. Full variable domain (remainder filled in from reference TRBV5-1 and TRBJ2-7): KAGVTQTPRYLIKTRGQQVTLSCSPISGHRSVSWYQQTPGQGLQFLFEYFSETQRNKGNFPGRFSGRQFSNSRSEMNVSTLELGDSALYLCASSLDSISHEQYFGPGTRLTVT.

The chain uses TRBV30 and TRBJ2-7; 7 nucleotides match TRBD1. CDR1 and CDR2 (germline): GTSNPN, SVGIG (reference sequence). The CDR3 consists of 14 residues. Trimming at V came to 2 bases and at J to 3 bases, leaving 7 bases not matched to a gene. CDR3 bases: TGTGCCTGGAGTCCGACAGGGTCCGGCTACGAGCAGTACTTC. Protein product: CAWSPTGSGYEQYF.